The source of this T cell receptor (beta chain) is a study of blood T cell repertoires in COVID-19. Study-level background: Collection of acute and convalescent COVID-19 samples took place in the United States, Italy and Spain. The analysed material was cDNA or gDNA that came from T cells, B-cell-depleted T cells, or PBMCs.

Between the trimmed V and J ends, which lost 6 bases and 3 bases, there was a span of 18 bases. The length of the CDR3 is 15 residues. The germline V gene encodes CDR1 LGHDT and CDR2 YNNKEL (reference sequence). Authors' data handling: Counts of nucleated cells, estimated from reference gene primer amplification, were obtained. Assay used: immunoSEQ multiplex PCR; TCRdb lists only in-frame clones, some missing. V and J calls and clone size come straight from that table; D and trimming were deduced from the DNA. The data hold roughly 120,000 clones, with about 85% observed a single time. The receptor's source is a human donor in a cohort sampled during active COVID-19. The sequencing input was peripheral blood. V is TRBV3-1 (or the pseudogene TRBV3-2) and J is TRBJ2-7; tentative D call: TRBD1 (6 bases). The DNA for the CDR3 is TGTGCCAGCAGGTCAGGGGACCTGGGGGTCTACGAGCAGTACTTC. It is translated as CASRSGDLGVYEQYF.